This T cell receptor (beta chain) originates from a study of blood T cell repertoires in COVID-19. Whole-study context: The United States, Italy and Spain were the sources of the acute and convalescent COVID-19 samples. Sample material is recorded as cDNA or gDNA derived from T cells, B-cell-depleted T cells, or PBMCs.

The germline V gene has CDR1 MNHEY and CDR2 SMNVEV (reference sequence). The CDR3 totals 12 residues. V trimming: 5 bases; J trimming: 11 bases; junction bases outside the gene matches: 4. Source study methods: Amplified reference gene primers provided the basis for estimating nucleated cell counts. The protocol was immunoSEQ multiplex PCR, while the TCRdb copy is restricted to in-frame clones and leaves out a portion. V, J and clone size are those of that table, while D and trimming were read from the DNA. The sample has approximately 170,000 clones; roughly 70% are singletons. V is TRBV27 and J is TRBJ1-1, with 11 positions matching TRBD1. The sequence derives from a woman aged 80 or over with acute or convalescent COVID-19. The sequenced material came from peripheral blood. The CDR3 DNA follows: TGTGCCAGCAGTCCCCGGGACAGGGGGGCTTTCTTT. This gives the protein CASSPRDRGAFF.